This entry features one T cell receptor (beta chain) sequence. This clonotype was detected ten times or more. Its antigen has not been determined. Base qualities are missing; no much larger clone stands one base away. Amplification of TCR beta CDR3 regions was carried out from RNA transcripts. For the first round of RT-PCR on the TCR CDR3, the HTBI primer set was used together with the Qiagen OneStep RT-PCR kit. The libraries were constructed in a second round of multiplex PCR and then size-selected and purified. Libraries were sequenced paired-end with 100 bp reads on an Illumina HiSeq2000. On the study's bioinformatics: SOAPnuke was used to process the raw data, removing reads that contained adapters or uncalled bases, had a mean Phred below 15, or lacked an exact match to the constant primer or identifier. COPE v1.2.5 was used to merge high-quality paired reads, and clonotypes were defined as unique nucleotide sequences. Clonotypes were aligned to IMGT TRBV, TRBD and TRBJ reference segments using MiTCR v1.1. The analysis included only V-J combinations with a frequency above 0.0001, which together covered approximately 99% of the repertoires. The TCS score was defined as the ratio of F50 (clonal expansion) to E x V (chaos), calculated using BLOSUM62-based TCRdist between CDR3 peptides within each V-J. Welch's t-statistics and random forest reduced 450 to 600 V-J features to fewer than 15, which were used in a naive Bayes classifier (R e1071). Starting from the raw public reads, TCRdb applied fastp trimming at Q25, assembled clones with MiXCR and retained in-frame beta chains. Each entry merges the rows of one CDR3 protein and shows their most common DNA and genes. TCRdb, rather than the study authors, made the V and J calls. Here the sample has approximately 400,000 distinct CDR3 sequences; about 18% occur a single time. Together, the top ten hold about 4% of the sample.

The sample is drawn from a study of T cells in Graves' hyperthyroidism and ophthalmopathy (dated by TCRdb to 2018 to 2020). Regarding the complete study: Peripheral blood was collected at initial diagnosis, before any treatment. To identify TCR V-J signatures that set the groups apart, the researchers used a discovery cohort of 100 patients, made up of fewer than 50 with Graves' ophthalmopathy and about 60 with stable Graves' hyperthyroidism. Prospective prediction of ophthalmopathy was tested in an independent validation cohort of about 19 hyperthyroidism patients and 15 to 17 patients who later progressed to ophthalmopathy. The roughly 90 discovery patients were divided at random into training and test sets in a 7:3 ratio. The study also compared thyroid tissue and blood T-cell repertoires from five or six Graves' hyperthyroidism patients. After blood sampling, hyperthyroidism patients were treated with methimazole at a starting dose of 30 mg daily, and ophthalmopathy patients were treated with high-dose intravenous methylprednisolone. According to the paper, TCR Vbeta CDR3 sequencing was carried out on 135 peripheral blood samples, which came from under 50 ophthalmopathy, some 73 hyperthyroidism and roughly 17 progressor patients. What the work shows at the level of the full study, not this receptor alone: In validation, progression to ophthalmopathy was predicted by the model with 70% to 71% sensitivity and just over 72% specificity, a median of approximately 6.5 months before onset. In cross-validation, a model built on a 13 V-J signature told ophthalmopathy apart from stable hyperthyroidism with 87.88% sensitivity and roughly 81% specificity, and in testing the same model reached 80%/75%. No statistical method was used to fix the sample size in advance, and group allocation was not hidden from the investigators. Most expanded thyroid clonotypes (frequency above 0.001) were also found in blood, which suggests that blood repertoires may mirror thyroid immune responses.

The germline ends are 11 bases apart after V is trimmed by 5 bases and J by 6 bases. CDR1 and CDR2, per the germline V gene, are SGHTA and FQGNSA. From the cysteine through the phenylalanine, the CDR3 covers 13 amino acids. Of all the DNA, just the CDR3 is kept, 39 bases in frame from base 1. Graves' hyperthyroidism was defined as stable when no progression to ophthalmopathy occurred over 18 months of follow-up. Hyperthyroidism patients were newly diagnosed, with disease duration under 2 months, and aged 18 to 65 years. Patients with uncontrolled infections, other autoimmune diseases, pregnancy or lactation were excluded. Diagnoses were based on clinical symptoms, serum thyroxine and TRAb, thyroid ultrasound and orbital computed tomography. PBMCs were isolated from 10 ml of fresh peripheral blood by Ficoll-Paque density gradient centrifugation. Trizol reagent was used to extract total RNA, and RNA quality was then checked on an Agilent 2100 Bioanalyzer.

The sequence came from a woman aged 18-35 years with Graves' hyperthyroidism. The rearranged chain carries TRBV7-2 and TRBJ1-3, with TRBD1 tentatively as D gene (6 bases match). Sample: blood. The DNA reads as follows: TGTGCCAGCAGCCAAGGACAGACAAACACCATATATTTT. This codes for CASSQGQTNTIYF.